Presented here are 24 T cell receptor beta chains from one specimen sequenced in a study of immune evolution from preneoplasia to lung adenocarcinoma. The table came from immunoSEQ multiplex PCR; TCRdb's copy has only in-frame clones and leaves some out. The data hold 8,000 to 10,000 clones, with about three quarters observed a single time. Input material: FFPE minimally invasive lung adenocarcinoma tissue. The source of these receptors is a person between 65 and 79 years old with lung adenocarcinoma. Some clones in this sample may be carry-over from other donors' samples.

In regard to this clone: This same CDR3 is encoded by further DNA sequences in the sample. CDR3 DNA: TGTGCCAGCAGTGAGGGGATGAGCAATTCACCCCTCCACTTT. Translated, it gives CASSEGMSNSPLHF. V is TRBV2 and J is TRBJ1-6; D ambiguous. This CDR3 contains 14 residues. CDR1 and CDR2 from the germline V gene are SNHLY and FYNNEI. Trimming took off 3 bases at V and 7 bases at J, with 10 bases between the two ends.

The chain's CDR3 is CASEGQSTDTQYF. Written as DNA, the CDR3 is TGTGCCAGCGAGGGACAGAGCACAGATACGCAGTATTTT. The V call is TRBV6-1, the J call TRBJ2-3, with 7 bases matching TRBD1. V trimming: 8 bases; J trimming: 0 bases; junction bases outside the gene matches: 2. From germline, CDR1 is MNHNS and CDR2 SASEGT. The CDR3 covers 13 residues.

J is TRBJ1-1 and V is TRBV7-9; D remains unclear. The CDR3 is 14 amino acids. V was shortened by 5 bases and J by 1 base, with 11 bases between the two germline ends. Germline CDR1 is SEHNR and CDR2 is FQNEAQ (reference sequence). CDR3 protein: CASSTPSGNTEAFF. In DNA form, the CDR3 reads TGTGCCAGCAGCACCCCATCGGGGAACACTGAAGCTTTCTTT.

This chain joins TRBV19 and TRBJ2-7, with D uncertain. The ends were cut back, 3 bases at V and 3 bases at J, with 9 bases in the middle. Germline V CDR1 and CDR2: LNHDA, SQIVND (reference sequence). The CDR3 contains 13 residues. CDR3 coding DNA: TGTGCCAGTAGTATCTCGTCTGGCTACGAGCAGTACTTC. Protein product: CASSISSGYEQYF.

The chain recombines TRBV4-2 with TRBJ2-7, with TRBD1 as a possible D gene (6 bases). The CDR3 has 16 residues. V was clipped by 0 bases and J by 4 bases, with 16 bases between them. The germline V gene encodes CDR1 LGHNA and CDR2 YNFKEQ. The CDR3 region is CASSQDQQGSEYEQYF. The CDR3 region has the DNA TGTGCCAGCAGCCAAGATCAGCAGGGGTCGGAGTACGAGCAGTACTTC.

The rearrangement joins TRBV18 to TRBJ2-3; D possibly uses TRBD1 or TRBD2 (5 bases each). Trimming took off 3 bases at V and 1 base at J, with 8 bases between the two ends. Germline values: CDR1 KGHSH, CDR2 LQKENI. The CDR3 length is 14 residues. The CDR3 loop is CASSPGPRTDTQYF. The CDR3 region has the DNA TGTGCCAGCTCACCGGGACCACGCACAGATACGCAGTATTTT.

CDR3 coding DNA: TGTGCCAGCACCCCTCCGAGGGGCATTCAGTACTTC. Amino acid sequence: CASTPPRGIQYF. The chain couples TRBV28 to TRBJ2-4; D possibly uses TRBD1 or TRBD2 (5 bases each). Trimming stripped 7 bases from V and 9 bases from J, with 13 bases between. CDR1 and CDR2 (germline): MDHEN, SYDVKM. The CDR3 loop spans 12 amino acids.

The CDR3 DNA is TGTGCCAGCTCCTTGGGGGACAGGGGTTTCTCCAAAGCTTTCTTT. Amino acids: CASSLGDRGFSKAFF. This chain links TRBV18 with TRBJ1-1, with 10 bases aligning to TRBD1. Trimming at V came to 6 bases and at J to 9 bases, leaving 13 bases not matched to a gene. Germline-derived CDR1 and CDR2 are KGHSH and LQKENI. The CDR3 has 15 residues.

The chain links TRBV30 to TRBJ2-1; 9 bases are shared with TRBD2. The germline V gene encodes CDR1 GTSNPN and CDR2 SVGIG (reference sequence). V gave up 0 bases and J gave up 8 bases; unmatched junction bases: 14. This CDR3 has 17 residues. In DNA, the CDR3 is TGTGCCTGGAGTGTACCCCTCCTGCGGGGGGGCCGGGATGAGCAGTTCTTC. This encodes CAWSVPLLRGGRDEQFF.

The genes are TRBV6-1 and TRBJ2-5; possibly TRBD2 for D (5 bases). With 5 bases removed from V and 3 bases from J, the gap between germline ends came to 13 bases. The CDR3 is made up of 14 amino acids. The V gene's germline CDR1 is MNHNS and CDR2 SASEGT. The CDR3 DNA is TGTGCCAGCAGTCCCCGGACCGGGAAAGAGACCCAGTACTTC. Its translation is CASSPRTGKETQYF.

This chain connects TRBV7-9 to TRBJ1-4, with 7 bases lining up with TRBD1. This CDR3 has 12 residues. V dropped 10 bases and J dropped 7; count of bases not matched to a gene: 6. The germline V gene has CDR1 SEHNR and CDR2 FQNEAQ (reference sequence). The DNA for the CDR3 is TGTGCCACACACCGGGACAGTGAAAAACTGTTTTTT. Residues: CATHRDSEKLFF.

V gene TRBV6-5 combines with J gene TRBJ1-1, with D hard to call. V lost 0 bases and J 0 bases, leaving 8 bases between the germline ends. This CDR3 contains 15 residues. Germline V gene sequence: CDR1 MNHEY, CDR2 SVGAGI. CDR3 in DNA: TGTGCCAGCAGTTACTCGGCTGGATTGAACACTGAAGCTTTCTTT. Its protein product is CASSYSAGLNTEAFF.

The table lists this clone with a few counts. One junction end does not reproduce the germline sequence, and a read error may be involved. The chain recombines TRBV30 with TRBJ2-7; maybe TRBD2 (6 bases). Germline values: CDR1 GTSNPN, CDR2 SVGIG (reference sequence). The CDR3 has 12 amino acids. The CDR3 sequence: CARRVGAVQFYF. In DNA form, the CDR3 reads TGTGCCCGGAGGGTAGGGGCGGTCCAATTCTACTTC.

The count of this clone is one. This chain joins TRBV28 and TRBJ1-2; 8 bases line up with TRBD1. V lost 7 bases and J lost 6; bases outside the gene matches: 4. Germline values: CDR1 MDHEN, CDR2 SYDVKM. The CDR3 consists of 12 residues. In DNA, the CDR3 is TGTGCCAGCAATCAGGGGGCAGATGGCTACACCTTC. This encodes CASNQGADGYTF.

The chain is built from TRBV6-5 and TRBJ1-5, with 7 bases identical to TRBD1. The CDR3 has 15 amino acids. The V gene end was trimmed by 2 bases and the J gene end by 5 bases; junction bases not matched to a gene: 6. Looked up from germline, CDR1 is MNHEY and CDR2 is SVGAGI. The CDR3 here is CASSYTTGEDQPQHF. The CDR3 DNA reads as TGTGCCAGCAGTTACACAACAGGGGAGGATCAGCCCCAGCATTTT.

This rearrangement joins TRBV28 to TRBJ2-7, with D unclear. The CDR3 has 13 amino acids. Germline CDR1 is MDHEN and CDR2 is SYDVKM. Between the trimmed V and J ends, which lost 2 bases and 6 bases, there was a span of 11 bases. The CDR3 region has the DNA TGTGCCAGCAGTTTACTCCCCCTGTCCGAGCAGTACTTC. The encoded protein is CASSLLPLSEQYF.

The DNA for the CDR3 is TGTGCCAGCAGTTCGGGCGGCGGGCCCCAGCATTTT. This encodes CASSSGGGPQHF. The chain couples TRBV27 to TRBJ1-5; no definite D call. Germline CDR1 MNHEY, CDR2 SMNVEV (reference sequence). Trimming removed 4 bases from V and 9 bases from J, with 10 bases in between. CDR3 length equals 12 residues.

V usage is TRBV28 and J usage is TRBJ2-3; 9 bases are shared with TRBD2. This CDR3 spans 18 amino acids. CDR1 and CDR2 (germline): MDHEN, SYDVKM. V dropped 2 bases and J dropped 5; count of bases not matched to a gene: 14. For the CDR3, the DNA is TGTGCCAGCAGTTTAAGTAGTGCGGGAGGGCCTGGAGGAGATACGCAGTATTTT. This sequence encodes CASSLSSAGGPGGDTQYF. Full variable domain (remainder filled in from reference TRBV28 and TRBJ2-3): DVKVTQSSRYLVKRTGEKVFLECVQDMDHENMFWYRQDPGLGLRLIYFSYDVKMKEKGDIPEGYSVSREKKERFSLILESASTNQTSMYLCASSLSSAGGPGGDTQYFGPGTRLTVL.

The table lists this clone with a few counts. This chain connects TRBV18 to TRBJ1-2, with D possibly TRBD1 on 5 matching bases. The CDR3 loop spans 15 amino acids. Trimming stripped 2 bases from V and 0 bases from J, with 10 bases between. The germline V gene has CDR1 KGHSH and CDR2 LQKENI. This CDR3 is CASSPSRATNYGYTF. DNA for the CDR3: TGTGCCAGCTCACCATCCAGGGCGACTAACTATGGCTACACCTTC.

In its sample, this clone was seen a few times. The genes are TRBV25-1 and TRBJ1-2, with unresolved D. Trimming shortened V by 0 bases and J by 5 bases, and 13 bases separated the two germline ends. There are 15 residues in the CDR3. Germline V lookup: CDR1 MGHDK, CDR2 SYGVNS. CDR3 coding DNA: TGTGCCAGCAGTGAATATTTTTGGCCACCGTATGGCTACACCTTC. Protein: CASSEYFWPPYGYTF.

This chain links TRBV19 with TRBJ1-2; 9 bases agree with TRBD1. CDR1 and CDR2 from the germline V gene are LNHDA and SQIVND (reference sequence). J was trimmed by 5 bases and V by 4 bases; bases with no gene match: 5. The length of the CDR3 is 14 residues. The CDR3 DNA reads as TGTGCCAGTAGTAACAGGGGGCCTGCTTATGGCTACACCTTC. This codes for CASSNRGPAYGYTF.

The chain uses TRBV7-2 and TRBJ2-1; 11 bases are shared with TRBD2. This CDR3 is 16 amino acids long. Losses at the gene ends were 5 bases for V and 2 bases for J; bases not matched to a gene: 5. The germline V gene has CDR1 SGHTA and CDR2 FQGNSA. CDR3 bases: TGTGCCAGCAGCCACAATAGCGGGGGGGCCTACAATGAGCAGTTCTTC. It is translated as CASSHNSGGAYNEQFF. The whole variable domain, filled in from reference TRBV7-2 and TRBJ2-1, reads GAGVSQSPSNKVTEKGKDVELRCDPISGHTALYWYRQSLGQGLEFLIYFQGNSAPDKSGLPSDRFSAERTGGSVSTLTIQRTQQEDSAVYLCASSHNSGGAYNEQFFGPGTRLTVL.

The chain links TRBV11-3 to TRBJ2-7, with D hard to call. CDR3 length: 14 amino acids. V lost 1 base to trimming and J lost 5 bases, with 12 bases between them. Germline V gene data show CDR1 as SGHNT and CDR2 as YENEEA. CDR3 amino acids: CASSLVPGLHEQYF. The CDR3, as DNA: TGTGCCAGCAGCTTAGTCCCGGGTCTCCACGAGCAGTACTTC.

This rearrangement joins TRBV5-4 to TRBJ2-7; D uncertain. The CDR3 extends over 13 amino acids. Germline V gene lookup returns CDR1 SGHNT and CDR2 YYREEE (reference sequence). The V end was cut by 0 bases, the J end by 2 bases, with 6 bases between. CDR3 coding DNA: TGTGCCAGCAGCTTGGGGACCACCTACGAGCAGTACTTC. Its translation is CASSLGTTYEQYF.